This T cell receptor (beta chain) was captured by sequencing in a study of OX40 agonist ivuxolimab in advanced cancers. Study in general: Dose-escalation subjects each had hepatocellular carcinoma, melanoma, renal cell or head and neck cancer. Prior checkpoint blockade (anti-PD-1, anti-PD-L1 or anti-CTLA-4) was permitted; 40% had it.

Data came from immunoSEQ multiplex PCR; TCRdb stores just in-frame clones and leaves some out. The sample carries 30,000 to 45,000 clones, 85% to 90% recorded once. This CDR3 is built from 15 residues. Trimming shortened V by 2 bases and J by 6 bases, and 17 bases separated the two germline ends. CDR1 MNHNY and CDR2 SVGAGI come from the germline V gene (reference sequence). Blood was sampled at baseline, cycle 4 day 1, and cycle 7 day 1. The clonotype originates from an adult with an advanced solid tumor such as melanoma, head and neck, liver or kidney cancer. The chain couples TRBV6-6 to TRBJ2-7; D possibly matches TRBD1 or TRBD2 (5 bases each). The material was CD4+ or CD8+ T cells sorted from blood, obtained in a trial of the OX40 agonist ivuxolimab. CDR3 nucleotide sequence: TGTGCCAGCAGTTACATCAGCGGCAGGGTGGCCGAGCAGTACTTC. Translating gives CASSYISGRVAEQYF.